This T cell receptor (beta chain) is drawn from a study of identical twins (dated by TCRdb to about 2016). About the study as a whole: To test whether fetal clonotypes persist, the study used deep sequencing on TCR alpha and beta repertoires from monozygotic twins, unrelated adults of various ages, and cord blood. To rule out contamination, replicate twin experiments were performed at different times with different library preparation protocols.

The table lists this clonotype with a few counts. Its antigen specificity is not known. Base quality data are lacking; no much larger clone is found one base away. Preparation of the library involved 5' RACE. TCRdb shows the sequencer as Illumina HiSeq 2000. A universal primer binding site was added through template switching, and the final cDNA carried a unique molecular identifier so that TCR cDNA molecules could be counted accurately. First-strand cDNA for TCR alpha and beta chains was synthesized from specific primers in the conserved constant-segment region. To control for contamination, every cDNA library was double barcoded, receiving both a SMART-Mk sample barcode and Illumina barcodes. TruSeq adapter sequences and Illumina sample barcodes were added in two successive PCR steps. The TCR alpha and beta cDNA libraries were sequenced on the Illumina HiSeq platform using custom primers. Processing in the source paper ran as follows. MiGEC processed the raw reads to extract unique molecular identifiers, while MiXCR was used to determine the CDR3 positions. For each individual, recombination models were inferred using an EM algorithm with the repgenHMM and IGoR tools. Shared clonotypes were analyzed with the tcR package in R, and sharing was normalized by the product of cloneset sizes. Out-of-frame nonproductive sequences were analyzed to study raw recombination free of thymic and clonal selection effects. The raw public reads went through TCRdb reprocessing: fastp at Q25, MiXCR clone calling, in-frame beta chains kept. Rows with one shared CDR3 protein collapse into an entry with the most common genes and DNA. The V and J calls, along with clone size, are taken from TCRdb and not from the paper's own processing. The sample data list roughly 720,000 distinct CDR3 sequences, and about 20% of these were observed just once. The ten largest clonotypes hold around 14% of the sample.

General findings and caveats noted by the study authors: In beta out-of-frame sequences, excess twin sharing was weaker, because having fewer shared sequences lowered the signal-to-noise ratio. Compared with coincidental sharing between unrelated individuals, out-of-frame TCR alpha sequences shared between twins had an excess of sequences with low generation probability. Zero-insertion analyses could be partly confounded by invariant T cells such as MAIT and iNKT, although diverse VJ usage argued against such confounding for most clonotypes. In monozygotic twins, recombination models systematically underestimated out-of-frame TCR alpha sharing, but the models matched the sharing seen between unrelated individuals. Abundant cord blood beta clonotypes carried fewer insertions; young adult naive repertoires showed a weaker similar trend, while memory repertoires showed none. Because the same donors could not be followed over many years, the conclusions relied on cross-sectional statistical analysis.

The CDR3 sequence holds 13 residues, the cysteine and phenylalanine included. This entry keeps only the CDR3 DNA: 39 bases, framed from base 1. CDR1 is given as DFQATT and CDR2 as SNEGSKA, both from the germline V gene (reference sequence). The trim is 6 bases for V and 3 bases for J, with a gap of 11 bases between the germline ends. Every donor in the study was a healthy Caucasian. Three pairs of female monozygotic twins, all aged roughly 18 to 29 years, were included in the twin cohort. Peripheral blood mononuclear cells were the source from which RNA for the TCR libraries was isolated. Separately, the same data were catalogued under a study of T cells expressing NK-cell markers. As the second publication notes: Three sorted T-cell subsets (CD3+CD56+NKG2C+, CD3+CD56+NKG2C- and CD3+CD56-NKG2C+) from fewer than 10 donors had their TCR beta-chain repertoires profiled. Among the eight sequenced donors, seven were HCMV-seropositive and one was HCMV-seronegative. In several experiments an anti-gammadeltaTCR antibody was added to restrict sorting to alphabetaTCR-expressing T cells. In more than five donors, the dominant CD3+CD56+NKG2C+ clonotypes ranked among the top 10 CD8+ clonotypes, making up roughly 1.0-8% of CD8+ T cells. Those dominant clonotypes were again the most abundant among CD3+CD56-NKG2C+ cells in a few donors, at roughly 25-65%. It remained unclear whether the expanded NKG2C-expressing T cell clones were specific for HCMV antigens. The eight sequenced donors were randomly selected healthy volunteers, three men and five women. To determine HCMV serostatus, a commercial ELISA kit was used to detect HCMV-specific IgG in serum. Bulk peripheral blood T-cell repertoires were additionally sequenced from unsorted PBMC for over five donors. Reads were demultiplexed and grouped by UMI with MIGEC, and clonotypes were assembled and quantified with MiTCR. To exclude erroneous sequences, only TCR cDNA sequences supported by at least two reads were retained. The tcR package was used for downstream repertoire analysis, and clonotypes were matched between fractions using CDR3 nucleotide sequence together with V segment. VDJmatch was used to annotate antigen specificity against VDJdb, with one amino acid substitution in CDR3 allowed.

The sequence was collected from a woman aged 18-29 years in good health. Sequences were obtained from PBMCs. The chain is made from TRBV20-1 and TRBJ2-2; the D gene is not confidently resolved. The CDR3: CSALLGDTGELFF. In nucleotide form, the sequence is TGCAGTGCCCTCTTAGGAGACACCGGGGAGCTGTTTTTT.